The rows below give T cell receptor beta chains drawn from one sample of a study of blood T cell repertoires in COVID-19. Assay: immunoSEQ multiplex PCR; the TCRdb copy retains only in-frame clones and omits some. The repertoire holds more than 85,000 clones, with more than 75% as singletons. Specimen: peripheral blood. These receptors all stem from a man aged 50 to 59 with active or convalescent COVID-19. CDR3s leave out the opening cysteine and the closing phenylalanine or tryptophan. Each record gives: V gene, J gene, CDR3 protein.

v_call: TRBV4-1
j_call: TRBJ2-7
cdr3_aa: ASSGQYTGTGSYEQY

v_call: TRBV28
j_call: TRBJ1-5
cdr3_aa: ASSHRRGGNNQPQH

v_call: TRBV6-2/TRBV6-3
j_call: TRBJ1-2
cdr3_aa: ASSYSTQGNGYT

v_call: TRBV7-8
j_call: TRBJ1-1
cdr3_aa: ASSLGQGGGNTEAF

v_call: TRBV4-1
j_call: TRBJ2-6
cdr3_aa: ASSQWTGDSGANVLT

v_call: TRBV24-1
j_call: TRBJ2-5
cdr3_aa: ATSGAGGSETQY

v_call: TRBV5-4
j_call: TRBJ2-1
cdr3_aa: ASSLSGITYNEQF

v_call: TRBV25-1
j_call: TRBJ2-7
cdr3_aa: ASSLLDAGEQY

v_call: TRBV7-9
j_call: TRBJ2-5
cdr3_aa: ASSAVAGGRETQY

v_call: TRBV19
j_call: TRBJ2-2
cdr3_aa: ASSIGTGSGELF

v_call: TRBV6-5
j_call: TRBJ2-5
cdr3_aa: ASSNTGAGTQY

v_call: TRBV7-7
j_call: TRBJ1-4
cdr3_aa: ASSPQGQGFEKLF

v_call: TRBV15
j_call: TRBJ1-4
cdr3_aa: ATSNGDSGGGKLF